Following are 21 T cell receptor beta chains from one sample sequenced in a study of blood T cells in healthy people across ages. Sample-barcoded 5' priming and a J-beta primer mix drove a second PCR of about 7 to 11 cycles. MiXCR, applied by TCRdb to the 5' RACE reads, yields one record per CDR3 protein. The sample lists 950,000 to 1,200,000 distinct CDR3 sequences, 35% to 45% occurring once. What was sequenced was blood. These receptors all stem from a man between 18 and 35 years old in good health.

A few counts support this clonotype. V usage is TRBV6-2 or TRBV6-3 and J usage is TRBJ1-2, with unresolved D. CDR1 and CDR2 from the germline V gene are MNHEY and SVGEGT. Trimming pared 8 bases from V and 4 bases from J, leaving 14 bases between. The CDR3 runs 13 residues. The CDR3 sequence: CASYAQGPYGYTF. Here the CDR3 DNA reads TGTGCCAGCTACGCACAAGGGCCCTATGGCTACACCTTC.

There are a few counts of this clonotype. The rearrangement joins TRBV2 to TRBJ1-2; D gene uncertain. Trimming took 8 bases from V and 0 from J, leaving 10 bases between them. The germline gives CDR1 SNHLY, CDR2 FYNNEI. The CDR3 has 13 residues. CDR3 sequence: CASAAGPNYGYTF. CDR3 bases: TGTGCCAGCGCGGCAGGACCTAACTATGGCTACACCTTC.

The CDR3 loop reads CASTRSGGRCNEQFF. The CDR3 nucleotides read TGTGCCAGCACTCGTAGCGGGGGACGCTGCAATGAGCAGTTCTTC. This sequence joins TRBV6-1 and TRBJ2-1; 9 bases match TRBD2. CDR1 and CDR2 (germline): MNHNS, SASEGT. The CDR3 covers 15 residues. J was trimmed by 6 bases and V by 7 bases; bases with no gene match: 10.

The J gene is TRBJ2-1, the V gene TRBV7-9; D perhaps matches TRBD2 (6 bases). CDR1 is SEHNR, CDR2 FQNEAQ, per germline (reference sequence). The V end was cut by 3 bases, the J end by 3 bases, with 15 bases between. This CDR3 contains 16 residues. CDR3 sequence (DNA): TGTGCCAGCAGCTTGGTCTTAGCGGCGAACTACAATGAGCAGTTCTTC. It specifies CASSLVLAANYNEQFF. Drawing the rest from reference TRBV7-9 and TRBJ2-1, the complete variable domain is DTGVSQNPRHKITKRGQNVTFRCDPISEHNRLYWYRQTLGQGPEFLTYFQNEAQLEKSRLLSDRFSAERPKGSFSTLEIQRTEQGDSAMYLCASSLVLAANYNEQFFGPGTRLTVL.

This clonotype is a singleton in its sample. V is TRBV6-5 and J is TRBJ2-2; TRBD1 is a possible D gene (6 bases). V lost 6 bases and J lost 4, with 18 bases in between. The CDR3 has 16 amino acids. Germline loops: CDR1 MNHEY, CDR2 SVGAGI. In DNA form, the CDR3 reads TGTGCCAGCAGCCGGAGCCGGGACATGGGCACCGGGGAGCTGTTTTTT. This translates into CASSRSRDMGTGELFF.

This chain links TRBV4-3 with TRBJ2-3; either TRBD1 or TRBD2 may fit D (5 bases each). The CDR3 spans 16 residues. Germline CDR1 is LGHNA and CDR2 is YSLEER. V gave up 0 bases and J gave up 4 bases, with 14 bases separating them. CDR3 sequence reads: CASSQDPGQGPDTQYF. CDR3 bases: TGCGCCAGCAGCCAAGATCCAGGGCAGGGACCAGATACGCAGTATTTT.

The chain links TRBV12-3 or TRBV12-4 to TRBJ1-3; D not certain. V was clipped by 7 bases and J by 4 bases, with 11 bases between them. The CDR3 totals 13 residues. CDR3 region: CASTLGAGNTIYF. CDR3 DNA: TGTGCCAGCACCCTCGGTGCAGGAAACACCATATATTTT.

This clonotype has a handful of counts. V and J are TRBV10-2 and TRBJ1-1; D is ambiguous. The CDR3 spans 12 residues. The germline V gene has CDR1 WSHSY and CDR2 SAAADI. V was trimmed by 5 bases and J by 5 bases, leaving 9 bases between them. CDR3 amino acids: CASSNLGTEAFF. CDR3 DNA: TGCGCCAGCAGTAACTTAGGGACTGAAGCTTTCTTT.

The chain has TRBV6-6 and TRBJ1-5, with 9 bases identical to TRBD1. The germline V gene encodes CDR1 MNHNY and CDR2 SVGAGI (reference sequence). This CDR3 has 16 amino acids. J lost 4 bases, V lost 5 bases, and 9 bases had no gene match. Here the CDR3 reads CASSPGQGMGNQPQHF. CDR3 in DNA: TGTGCCAGCAGTCCCGGACAGGGGATGGGAAATCAGCCCCAGCATTTT.

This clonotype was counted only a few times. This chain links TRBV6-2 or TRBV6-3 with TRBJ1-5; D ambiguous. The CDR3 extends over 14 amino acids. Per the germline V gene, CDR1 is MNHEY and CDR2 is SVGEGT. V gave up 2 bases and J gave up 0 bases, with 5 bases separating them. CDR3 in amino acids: CASSYRLSNQPQHF. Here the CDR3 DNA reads TGTGCCAGCAGTTACAGGCTTAGCAATCAGCCCCAGCATTTT.

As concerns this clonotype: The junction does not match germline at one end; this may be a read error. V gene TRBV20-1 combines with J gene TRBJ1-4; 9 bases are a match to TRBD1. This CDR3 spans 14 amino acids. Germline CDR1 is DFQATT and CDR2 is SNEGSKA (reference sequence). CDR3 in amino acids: CSTSLGTGSGKLFF. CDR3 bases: TGCAGTACTAGTTTGGGGACAGGGTCGGGAAAACTGTTTTTT.

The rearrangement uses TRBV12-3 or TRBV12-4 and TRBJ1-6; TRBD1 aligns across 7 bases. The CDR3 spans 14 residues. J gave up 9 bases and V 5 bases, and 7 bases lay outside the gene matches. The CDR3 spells CASSATGDTSPLHF. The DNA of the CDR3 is TGTGCCAGCAGTGCAACAGGGGATACTTCACCCCTCCACTTT.

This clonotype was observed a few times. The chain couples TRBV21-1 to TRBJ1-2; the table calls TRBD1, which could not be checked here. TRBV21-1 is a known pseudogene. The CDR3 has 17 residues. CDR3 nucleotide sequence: TGTGCCAGCAGCAATCCCATCCTACAGGGGGGAAACTATGGCTACACCTTC. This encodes CASSNPILQGGNYGYTF.

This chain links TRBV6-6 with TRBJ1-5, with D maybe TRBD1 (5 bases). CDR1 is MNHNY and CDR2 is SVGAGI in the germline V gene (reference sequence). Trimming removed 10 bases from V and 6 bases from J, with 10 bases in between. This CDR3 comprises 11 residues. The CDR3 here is CATGRGQPQHF. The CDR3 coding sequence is TGTGCCACGGGTAGGGGTCAGCCCCAGCATTTT.

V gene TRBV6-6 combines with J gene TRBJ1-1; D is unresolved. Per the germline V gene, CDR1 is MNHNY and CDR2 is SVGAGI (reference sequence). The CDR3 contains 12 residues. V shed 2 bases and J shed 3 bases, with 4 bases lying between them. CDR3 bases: TGTGCCAGCAGTTACACTGACACTGAAGCTTTCTTT. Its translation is CASSYTDTEAFF.

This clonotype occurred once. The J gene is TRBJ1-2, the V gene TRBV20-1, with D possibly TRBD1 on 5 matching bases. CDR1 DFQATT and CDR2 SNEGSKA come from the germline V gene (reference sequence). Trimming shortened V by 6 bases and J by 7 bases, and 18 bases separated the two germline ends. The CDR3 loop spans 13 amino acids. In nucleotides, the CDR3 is TGCAGTGCGTTGAAGGGGCCCGATATTGGCTACACCTTC. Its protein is CSALKGPDIGYTF.

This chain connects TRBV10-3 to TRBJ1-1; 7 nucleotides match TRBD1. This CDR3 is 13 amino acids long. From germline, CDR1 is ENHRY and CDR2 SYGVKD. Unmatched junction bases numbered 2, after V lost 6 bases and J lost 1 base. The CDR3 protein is CAIRGQPNTEAFF. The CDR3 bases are TGTGCCATCAGGGGACAGCCGAACACTGAAGCTTTCTTT.

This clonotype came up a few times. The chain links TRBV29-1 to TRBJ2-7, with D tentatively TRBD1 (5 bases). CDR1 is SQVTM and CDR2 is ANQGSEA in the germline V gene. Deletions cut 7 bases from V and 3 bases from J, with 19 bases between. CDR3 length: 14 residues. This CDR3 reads CSGGADYPFYEQYF. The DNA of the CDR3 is TGCAGCGGTGGGGCAGATTACCCTTTCTACGAGCAGTACTTC.

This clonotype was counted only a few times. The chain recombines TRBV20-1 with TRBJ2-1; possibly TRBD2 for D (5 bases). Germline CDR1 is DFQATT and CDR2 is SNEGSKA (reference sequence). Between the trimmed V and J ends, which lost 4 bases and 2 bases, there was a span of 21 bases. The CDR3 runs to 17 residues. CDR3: CSATGSGGLATYNEQFF. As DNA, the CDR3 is TGCAGTGCTACTGGATCGGGCGGTCTAGCCACCTACAATGAGCAGTTCTTC.

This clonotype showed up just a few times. CDR3 nucleotide sequence: TGTGCCAGCAGGGACGGGGAGCTGTTTTTT. Protein product: CASRDGELFF. This chain links TRBV2 with TRBJ2-2, with D uncertain. The length of the CDR3 is 10 residues. Germline loops: CDR1 SNHLY, CDR2 FYNNEI. Trimming removed 6 bases from V and 7 bases from J, with 3 bases in between.

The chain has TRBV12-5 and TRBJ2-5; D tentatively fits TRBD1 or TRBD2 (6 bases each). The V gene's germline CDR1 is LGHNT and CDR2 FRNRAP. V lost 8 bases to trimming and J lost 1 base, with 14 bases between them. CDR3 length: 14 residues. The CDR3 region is CASTRGGSQETQYF. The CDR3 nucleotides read TGTGCTAGTACCCGAGGGGGGTCCCAAGAGACCCAGTACTTC.